This is a list of T cell receptor beta chains from one sample in a study of blood T cell repertoires in COVID-19. TCRdb keeps only in-frame clones here, not all; method: immunoSEQ multiplex PCR. Seen here are 150,000 to 200,000 clones, about 86% observed once, and the top ten hold roughly 0.78%. Material: peripheral blood. These receptors were collected from a woman between 70 and 85 years old with acute or convalescent COVID-19. Both conserved end residues are part of each CDR3. The D gene is left open where the match is weak. Clone size is not always given. Where it is, it says once, few, many or a class for expanded clones.

D,V,size,J,CDR3,DNA
TRBD2,TRBV10-3,-,TRBJ2-1,CAIGGAGGSNEQFF,TGTGCCATCGGAGGGGCGGGAGGGAGCAATGAGCAGTTCTTC
-,TRBV9,-,TRBJ1-2,CASSVGSGGDGYTF,TGTGCCAGCAGCGTAGGCTCTGGGGGGGATGGCTACACCTTC
-,TRBV19,-,TRBJ1-1,CASSRTQGLGTEAFF,TGTGCCAGTAGTCGTACACAGGGTTTGGGCACTGAAGCTTTCTTT
TRBD1,TRBV28,-,TRBJ1-1,CASSLSSRGRLAFF,TGTGCCAGCAGTTTATCGTCGAGGGGGCGCTTGGCTTTCTTT
TRBD1,TRBV3-1/TRBV3-2,few,TRBJ1-6,CASSQVGTGQSPLHF,TGTGCCAGCAGCCAAGTCGGGACAGGTCAGTCACCCCTCCACTTT
-,TRBV18,-,TRBJ1-2,CASSPVQYRNYGYTF,TGTGCCAGCTCACCAGTTCAGTACAGGAACTATGGCTACACCTTC
TRBD1,TRBV7-3,-,TRBJ2-1,CASSLDRGGHNEQFF,TGTGCCAGCAGCTTAGACAGGGGAGGCCACAATGAGCAGTTCTTC
TRBD1,TRBV5-1,-,TRBJ2-5,CASSQEGAETQYF,TGCGCCAGCAGCCAAGAGGGGGCCGAGACCCAGTACTTC
-,TRBV2,-,TRBJ1-1,CAIGGLNTEAFF,TGTGCCATCGGGGGTCTGAACACTGAAGCTTTCTTT
TRBD2,TRBV19,once,TRBJ2-1,CASTSTSGRGWSYNEQFF,TGTGCCAGTACCTCGACTAGCGGGAGAGGCTGGTCCTACAATGAGCAGTTCTTC
TRBD2,TRBV18,-,TRBJ2-7,CASSPSTSTGRGQYF,TGTGCCAGCTCACCTTCGACTAGCACGGGACGAGGGCAGTACTTC
TRBD1,TRBV5-1,-,TRBJ1-2,CASSTLTGDGYTF,TGCGCCAGCAGCACCCTGACAGGGGATGGCTACACCTTC